This T cell receptor (beta chain) was documented in a study of regulatory T cells in long-lasting Graves disease. CDR1 and CDR2 (germline): SNHLY, FYNNEI. The CDR3 length is 15 residues. With 4 bases clipped from V and 5 bases from J, the junction kept 5 bases outside the gene matches. In this sample, this clonotype turned up once. The antigen remains unidentified. Study conclusions and caveats: Clonotypes that were public and shared totalled around 2,700 in persistent patients versus 850 to 1,000 in new patients. Persistent disease preferred TRBV28, TRBJ1-2 and TRBJ2-5; new disease, TRBV20-1 and TRBJ2-1.

As for time point: persistent/refractory GD, antithyroid drugs over 5 years with positive TRAb. Extracted PBMC RNA gave rise to the TCR library. Diagnosis followed American Thyroid Association guidelines for Graves' disease. Arm-PCR of CDR3 regions and iRepertoire HTBI primers were the basis on which TCR beta libraries were built. Study processing details: The samples included 60 to 65 TRBV and 14 TRBJ segments. TCRdb redid the calling of the multiplex PCR reads with MiXCR, one entry per CDR3 protein. TCRdb's processing, not the authors', yielded these V and J calls. This table holds almost 350,000 distinct CDR3 sequences, about 20% found once.

Sequenced material: peripheral blood mononuclear cells (PBMCs), taken when the disease was refractory, from a patient treated with antithyroid drugs. The receptor was isolated from a female donor with Graves disease. The rearrangement joins TRBV2 to TRBJ2-3; 11 bases line up with TRBD1. The CDR3 sequence: CASSGRTGGGDTQYF. In nucleotides, the CDR3 is TGTGCCAGCAGTGGTAGGACAGGGGGCGGAGATACGCAGTATTTT.